The source of this T cell receptor (beta chain) is a study of CD8 T cells in Susac syndrome. Overall study context: Within the group of sequenced Susac syndrome patients, over 5 had active disease and roughly eight were in remission. When their blood was taken, patients with Susac syndrome were therapy-naive, taking corticosteroids, or taking intravenous immunoglobulin alone.

RNA in amounts of about 0.45 to 1 ug was reverse transcribed with random hexamers. Amplification of TCR beta CDR3 used immunoSEQ multiplex PCR across 54 Vbeta and 13 Jbeta. TCRdb re-analysed the immunoSEQ multiplex PCR reads in MiXCR, keeping a single row per CDR3 protein. The repertoire consists of 150,000 to 190,000 distinct CDR3 sequences, with 85% to 95% occurring once and the leading ten covering roughly 0.15%. Negative isolation yielded CD8+ and CD4+ T cells; FACS enriched TEMRA cells. Per the germline V gene, CDR1 is SQVTM and CDR2 is ANQGSEA. Trimming stripped 4 bases from V and 0 bases from J, with 9 bases between. The CDR3 totals 13 residues.

The chain uses TRBV29-1 and TRBJ1-2; no definite D call. Material for sequencing was CD4+ T cells from PBMCs. The TCR sequence derives from a human donor with Susac syndrome. CDR3 sequence: CSVGDLTNYGYTF. DNA of the CDR3: TGCAGCGTTGGAGACCTAACTAACTATGGCTACACCTTC.